Listed below are T cell receptor beta chains from one sample, sequenced in a study of T cell responses to AZD1222 COVID-19 vaccine. Libraries were prepared by immunoSEQ multiplex PCR; TCRdb keeps only in-frame clonotypes and omits some of them. The sample includes some 90,000 clones, nearly 90% of them seen just once. The material sequenced was peripheral blood, taken on day 0 of AZD1222 vaccination. These TCRs come from an adult in good health. The CDR3 runs from the conserved cysteine through the conserved F or W. Fields, in order: D gene, clone size, V gene, J gene, CDR3 protein, CDR3 DNA. A D gene is named only where the DNA matches it firmly. A row's size may be missing; if present it is once, few, many or a size class.

d_call: .; clone_size: .; v_call: TRBV5-1; j_call: TRBJ1-2; cdr3_aa: CASSTTGFGYTF; cdr3_nt: TGCGCCAGCAGCACTACAGGGTTTGGCTACACCTTC
d_call: TRBD1; clone_size: .; v_call: TRBV5-1; j_call: TRBJ1-1; cdr3_aa: CASSLRTGGSEAFF; cdr3_nt: TGCGCCAGCAGCTTGAGGACAGGGGGCTCTGAAGCTTTCTTT
d_call: .; clone_size: .; v_call: TRBV3-1/TRBV3-2; j_call: TRBJ1-4; cdr3_aa: CASSQRAGNEKLFF; cdr3_nt: TGTGCCAGCAGCCAAAGGGCCGGGAATGAAAAACTGTTTTTT
d_call: .; clone_size: .; v_call: TRBV19; j_call: TRBJ2-7; cdr3_aa: CASSLRTHSVYEQYF; cdr3_nt: TGTGCCAGTAGTCTACGGACCCATTCGGTCTACGAGCAGTACTTC
d_call: .; clone_size: .; v_call: TRBV7-3; j_call: TRBJ2-1; cdr3_aa: CASSSDGRYNEQFF; cdr3_nt: TGTGCCAGTTCCTCGGATGGCCGGTACAATGAGCAGTTCTTC
d_call: .; clone_size: .; v_call: TRBV18; j_call: TRBJ2-7; cdr3_aa: CASSPRDDTYEQYF; cdr3_nt: TGTGCCAGCTCACCACGCGACGACACCTACGAGCAGTACTTC
d_call: TRBD1; clone_size: .; v_call: TRBV28; j_call: TRBJ2-1; cdr3_aa: CASSFQDRAWEFF; cdr3_nt: TGTGCCAGCAGTTTTCAGGACAGGGCTTGGGAGTTCTTC
d_call: .; clone_size: .; v_call: TRBV2; j_call: TRBJ1-2; cdr3_aa: CASSPPPTKGRYGYTF; cdr3_nt: TGTGCCAGCAGCCCCCCCCCGACCAAGGGGAGATATGGCTACACCTTC
d_call: .; clone_size: once; v_call: TRBV27; j_call: TRBJ2-3; cdr3_aa: CASSLRATGDTQYF; cdr3_nt: TGTGCCAGCAGTCTCCGGGCTACCGGAGATACGCAGTATTTT
d_call: .; clone_size: .; v_call: TRBV18; j_call: TRBJ2-5; cdr3_aa: CASAPNVRGGETQYF; cdr3_nt: TGTGCCAGCGCTCCGAATGTACGAGGAGGGGAGACCCAGTACTTC
d_call: TRBD1; clone_size: .; v_call: TRBV10-3; j_call: TRBJ2-6; cdr3_aa: CAISLTGQGANVLTF; cdr3_nt: TGTGCCATCAGCCTGACAGGGCAAGGGGCCAACGTCCTGACTTTC
d_call: TRBD2; clone_size: .; v_call: TRBV5-5; j_call: TRBJ2-2; cdr3_aa: CASSWGGANTGELFF; cdr3_nt: TGTGCCAGCAGTTGGGGGGGAGCGAACACCGGGGAGCTGTTTTTT
d_call: .; clone_size: .; v_call: TRBV6-5; j_call: TRBJ1-2; cdr3_aa: CASSLSRQANYGYTF; cdr3_nt: TGTGCCAGCAGCCTCAGTAGGCAGGCTAACTATGGCTACACCTTC
d_call: TRBD1; clone_size: .; v_call: TRBV5-1; j_call: TRBJ1-1; cdr3_aa: CASSTRQGALGAEAFF; cdr3_nt: TGCGCCAGCAGCACGCGACAGGGGGCCTTGGGGGCTGAAGCTTTCTTT
d_call: .; clone_size: .; v_call: TRBV5-5; j_call: TRBJ1-2; cdr3_aa: CASSLVGQGAPTF; cdr3_nt: .
d_call: .; clone_size: once; v_call: TRBV4-1; j_call: TRBJ1-6; cdr3_aa: CASSQGQGSVSPLHF; cdr3_nt: TGCGCCAGCAGCCAAGGTCAGGGGTCGGTTTCACCCCTCCACTTT
d_call: .; clone_size: .; v_call: TRBV13; j_call: TRBJ1-5; cdr3_aa: CASSLAPVNQPQHF; cdr3_nt: TGTGCCAGCAGCTTAGCTCCAGTTAATCAGCCCCAGCATTTT
d_call: TRBD1; clone_size: .; v_call: TRBV3-1/TRBV3-2; j_call: TRBJ1-1; cdr3_aa: CASSLRTGGNTEAFF; cdr3_nt: TGTGCCAGCAGCCTCCGGACAGGGGGAAACACTGAAGCTTTCTTT
d_call: .; clone_size: .; v_call: TRBV9; j_call: TRBJ2-2; cdr3_aa: CASSVIGANTGELFF; cdr3_nt: TGTGCCAGCAGCGTCATAGGGGCTAACACCGGGGAGCTGTTTTTT
d_call: TRBD1; clone_size: .; v_call: TRBV14; j_call: TRBJ1-2; cdr3_aa: CASSQADGTGYGYTF; cdr3_nt: TGTGCCAGCAGCCAAGCTGACGGGACAGGGTATGGCTACACCTTC
d_call: TRBD1; clone_size: .; v_call: TRBV6-1; j_call: TRBJ2-7; cdr3_aa: CASSAGTGIFSYEQYF; cdr3_nt: TGTGCCAGCAGTGCTGGGACAGGGATTTTTAGCTACGAGCAGTACTTC
d_call: .; clone_size: .; v_call: TRBV7-9; j_call: TRBJ1-6; cdr3_aa: CASSLGLGDSPLHF; cdr3_nt: TGTGCCAGCAGCTTAGGGCTCGGGGATTCACCCCTCCACTTT
d_call: TRBD1; clone_size: .; v_call: TRBV5-4; j_call: TRBJ1-1; cdr3_aa: CASTSTGQMNTEAFF; cdr3_nt: TGTGCCAGCACATCTACGGGACAGATGAACACTGAAGCTTTCTTT
d_call: TRBD1; clone_size: .; v_call: TRBV5-1; j_call: TRBJ2-7; cdr3_aa: CASSFYRGLTYEQYF; cdr3_nt: TGCGCCAGCAGCTTTTACAGGGGGTTGACCTACGAGCAGTACTTC
d_call: TRBD1; clone_size: .; v_call: TRBV5-1; j_call: TRBJ1-1; cdr3_aa: CASSLVGGEGTEAFF; cdr3_nt: TGCGCCAGCAGCTTAGTAGGGGGCGAGGGGACTGAAGCTTTCTTT
d_call: .; clone_size: once; v_call: TRBV19; j_call: TRBJ1-2; cdr3_aa: CASSIGTTNYGYTF; cdr3_nt: TGTGCCAGTAGTATCGGCACAACTAACTATGGCTACACCTTC
d_call: .; clone_size: .; v_call: TRBV7-8; j_call: TRBJ1-1; cdr3_aa: CASSPRQVGAEAFF; cdr3_nt: TGTGCCAGCAGTCCTAGACAGGTCGGAGCTGAAGCTTTCTTT
d_call: .; clone_size: .; v_call: TRBV3-1/TRBV3-2; j_call: TRBJ2-7; cdr3_aa: CASSQYYGPYEQYF; cdr3_nt: TGTGCCAGCAGCCAATACTACGGTCCCTACGAGCAGTACTTC
d_call: .; clone_size: .; v_call: TRBV10-3; j_call: TRBJ1-3; cdr3_aa: CAISPRGTGNTIYF; cdr3_nt: TGTGCCATCAGTCCCAGGGGCACTGGAAACACCATATATTTT
d_call: TRBD2; clone_size: .; v_call: TRBV19; j_call: TRBJ2-7; cdr3_aa: CASGSGGPPYEQYF; cdr3_nt: TGTGCCAGCGGTAGCGGGGGCCCTCCCTACGAGCAGTACTTC
d_call: .; clone_size: .; v_call: TRBV2; j_call: TRBJ1-5; cdr3_aa: CASTYREGQPQHF; cdr3_nt: TGTGCCAGCACTTACAGGGAGGGTCAGCCCCAGCATTTT
d_call: .; clone_size: .; v_call: TRBV5-5; j_call: TRBJ2-5; cdr3_aa: CASSLANRIQETQYF; cdr3_nt: TGTGCCAGCAGCTTGGCCAACAGGATCCAAGAGACCCAGTACTTC
d_call: .; clone_size: .; v_call: TRBV19; j_call: TRBJ2-5; cdr3_aa: CASSIVGAGTETQYF; cdr3_nt: TGTGCCAGTAGTATAGTTGGGGCCGGTACGGAGACCCAGTACTTC
d_call: TRBD1; clone_size: .; v_call: TRBV19; j_call: TRBJ1-5; cdr3_aa: CASSISQGASQPQHF; cdr3_nt: TGTGCCAGTAGTATTTCTCAGGGGGCAAGTCAGCCCCAGCATTTT
d_call: .; clone_size: .; v_call: TRBV28; j_call: TRBJ2-1; cdr3_aa: CASSLTGGNDNEQFF; cdr3_nt: TGTGCCAGCAGTTTAACCGGGGGCAACGACAATGAGCAGTTCTTC
d_call: .; clone_size: .; v_call: TRBV6-1; j_call: TRBJ1-1; cdr3_aa: CASSERGLSWRTEAFF; cdr3_nt: TGTGCCAGCAGTGAACGGGGACTCTCCTGGAGGACTGAAGCTTTCTTT
d_call: .; clone_size: .; v_call: TRBV28; j_call: TRBJ2-3; cdr3_aa: CASGWVFMTDTQYF; cdr3_nt: TGTGCCAGCGGCTGGGTCTTTATGACAGATACGCAGTATTTT
d_call: .; clone_size: .; v_call: TRBV30; j_call: TRBJ1-4; cdr3_aa: CAWSPRVREKLFF; cdr3_nt: TGTGCCTGGAGCCCCCGTGTTCGGGAAAAACTGTTTTTT
d_call: .; clone_size: .; v_call: TRBV10-3; j_call: TRBJ2-2; cdr3_aa: CAIKRQTNTGELFF; cdr3_nt: TGTGCCATCAAAAGACAGACGAACACCGGGGAGCTGTTTTTT
d_call: .; clone_size: .; v_call: TRBV5-1; j_call: TRBJ1-4; cdr3_aa: CASSLDGALNEKLFF; cdr3_nt: TGCGCCAGCAGCTTGGATGGGGCCCTAAATGAAAAACTGTTTTTT
d_call: .; clone_size: .; v_call: TRBV3-1/TRBV3-2; j_call: TRBJ1-3; cdr3_aa: CASSLQVPSSSGNTIYF; cdr3_nt: TGTGCCAGCAGCCTACAGGTTCCCTCCTCCTCTGGAAACACCATATATTTT
d_call: .; clone_size: once; v_call: TRBV12-5; j_call: TRBJ1-2; cdr3_aa: CASGPREEDYGYTF; cdr3_nt: TGTGCTAGTGGCCCTAGGGAAGAGGACTATGGCTACACCTTC
d_call: .; clone_size: .; v_call: TRBV7-6; j_call: TRBJ1-3; cdr3_aa: CASSLAGPSSGNTIYF; cdr3_nt: TGTGCCAGCAGCTTAGCCGGTCCCAGCTCTGGAAACACCATATATTTT
d_call: .; clone_size: .; v_call: TRBV28; j_call: TRBJ1-2; cdr3_aa: CASRLGQHYGYTF; cdr3_nt: TGTGCCAGCAGACTAGGACAGCACTATGGCTACACCTTC
d_call: .; clone_size: .; v_call: TRBV11-2; j_call: TRBJ2-1; cdr3_aa: CASSLGSYNEQFF; cdr3_nt: TGTGCCAGCAGCTTAGGAAGTTACAATGAGCAGTTCTTC
d_call: TRBD2; clone_size: .; v_call: TRBV5-6; j_call: TRBJ2-3; cdr3_aa: CASSSTGTSGGSEYF; cdr3_nt: TGTGCCAGCAGTTCTACCGGGACTAGCGGGGGGTCTGAGTATTTT
d_call: .; clone_size: once; v_call: TRBV11-2; j_call: TRBJ1-2; cdr3_aa: CASSQRSGPGNYGYTF; cdr3_nt: TGTGCCAGCAGCCAAAGGTCGGGACCAGGCAACTATGGCTACACCTTC
d_call: .; clone_size: few; v_call: TRBV27; j_call: TRBJ1-3; cdr3_aa: CASQASSGNTIYF; cdr3_nt: TGTGCCAGCCAGGCTAGCTCTGGAAACACCATATATTTT
d_call: .; clone_size: once; v_call: TRBV3-1/TRBV3-2; j_call: TRBJ1-6; cdr3_aa: CASSEVRNSPLHF; cdr3_nt: TGTGCCAGCAGTGAGGTGCGTAATTCACCCCTCCACTTT
d_call: TRBD2; clone_size: .; v_call: TRBV5-4; j_call: TRBJ2-7; cdr3_aa: CASSAAGGQLYEQYF; cdr3_nt: TGTGCCAGCAGCGCAGCGGGGGGGCAGCTATACGAGCAGTACTTC
d_call: .; clone_size: .; v_call: TRBV2; j_call: TRBJ2-2; cdr3_aa: CASSVAGTNTGELFF; cdr3_nt: TGTGCCAGCAGTGTGGCGGGAACGAACACCGGGGAGCTGTTTTTT
d_call: .; clone_size: .; v_call: TRBV4-2; j_call: TRBJ2-4; cdr3_aa: CASSQEGGAKNIQYF; cdr3_nt: TGTGCCAGCAGCCAGGAGGGGGGCGCCAAAAACATTCAGTACTTC
d_call: TRBD1; clone_size: .; v_call: TRBV5-1; j_call: TRBJ1-1; cdr3_aa: CASSLGGGAGEAFF; cdr3_nt: TGCGCCAGCAGCTTGGGAGGGGGCGCCGGTGAAGCTTTCTTT
d_call: .; clone_size: once; v_call: TRBV9; j_call: TRBJ1-5; cdr3_aa: CASSVDSGYQPQHF; cdr3_nt: TGTGCCAGCAGCGTAGATTCAGGGTACCAGCCCCAGCATTTT
d_call: TRBD1; clone_size: .; v_call: TRBV28; j_call: TRBJ1-4; cdr3_aa: CASRGQFNEKLFF; cdr3_nt: TGTGCCAGCAGGGGACAGTTCAATGAAAAACTGTTTTTT